This T cell receptor (beta chain) was sequenced during a study of blood T cell repertoires in COVID-19. Background on the study: From T cells, B-cell-depleted T cells, or PBMCs came the material, which was cDNA or gDNA.

Per the original methods: The authors estimated nucleated cell counts from reference gene primer amplification. Sequencing used immunoSEQ multiplex PCR; TCRdb keeps in-frame clones, though not all of them. For V, J and clone size, that table is used; D and trimming come from the DNA. The repertoire consists of approximately 90,000 clones, with around three quarters occurring once and the leading ten covering almost 50%. The CDR3 has 13 residues. Germline V gene data show CDR1 as GTSNPN and CDR2 as SVGIG (reference sequence). The V end lost 3 bases, the J end lost 2 bases, and 10 bases lay between the germline ends.

The chain is built from TRBV30 and TRBJ1-1; weak D call: TRBD1 (6 bases). Sequencing was performed on peripheral blood. The clonotype originates from a human donor in a cohort sampled during active COVID-19. The CDR3 protein is CAWRRGYNTEAFF. The DNA of the CDR3 is TGTGCCTGGAGGAGGGGGTATAACACTGAAGCTTTCTTT.